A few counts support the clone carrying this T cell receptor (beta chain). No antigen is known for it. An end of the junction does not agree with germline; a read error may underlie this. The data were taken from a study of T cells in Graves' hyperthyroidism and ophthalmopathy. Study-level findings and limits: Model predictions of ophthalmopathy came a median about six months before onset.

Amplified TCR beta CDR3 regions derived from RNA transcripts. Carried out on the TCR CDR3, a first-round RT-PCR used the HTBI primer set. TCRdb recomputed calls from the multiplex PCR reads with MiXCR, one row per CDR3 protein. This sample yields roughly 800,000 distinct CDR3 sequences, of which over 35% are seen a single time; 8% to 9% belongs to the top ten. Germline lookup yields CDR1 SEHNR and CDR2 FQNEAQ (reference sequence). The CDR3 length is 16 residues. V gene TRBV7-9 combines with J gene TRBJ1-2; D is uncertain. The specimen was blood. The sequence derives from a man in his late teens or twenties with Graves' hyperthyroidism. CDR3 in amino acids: CASSQDIGRTTYGYTF. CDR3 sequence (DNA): TGCGCCAGCAGCCAAGATATCGGCAGGACGACGTATGGCTACACCTTC. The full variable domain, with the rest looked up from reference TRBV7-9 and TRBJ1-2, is DTGVSQNPRHKITKRGQNVTFRCDPISEHNRLYWYRQTLGQGPEFLTYFQNEAQLEKSRLLSDRFSAERPKGSFSTLEIQRTEQGDSAMYLCASSQDIGRTTYGYTFGSGTRLTVV.